These T cell receptor beta chains were read from a single sample in a study of T-cell reconstitution after alpha-beta-depleted transplantation in children. TCRdb recomputed calls from the PCR reads with MiXCR, one row per CDR3 protein. The sample lists 450,000 to 600,000 distinct CDR3 sequences; roughly 33% were seen once. The sequencing used PBMCs from the stem cell graft donor, collected from the stem cell graft. These receptors originate from a human donor who donated a stem cell graft to a child with aplastic anemia. Both conserved end residues are trimmed from each CDR3. The order of the fields is V gene, D gene, CDR3 protein. D genes are given only for firm matches.

TRBV7-2	NA	ASSLWTGPSTDTQY
TRBV20-1	NA	SARDQSALRGQY
TRBV19	NA	ASSRQDGSNQPQH
TRBV30	NA	AWSVSGTGELF
TRBV4-2	NA	ASSPWDSSGDTQY
TRBV30	NA	AWGGYRGRGYEQY
TRBV6-5	TRBD1	ASSYAGTGSYEQY
TRBV18	NA	ASSPLDRDSGQY
TRBV12-3/TRBV12-4	TRBD1	ASSRGQGTDTQY
TRBV11-1	NA	ASSPGNFENLF
TRBV4-3	NA	ASSQELRSLGNTIY
TRBV5-1	NA	ASSSGPQAYEQY
TRBV12-3/TRBV12-4	TRBD1	ASSPTGGFNQPQH
TRBV5-1	NA	ASSPPGAAVRTQY
TRBV7-2	NA	ASSFEGIPNEKLF
TRBV20-1	NA	SAREWGNYGYT
TRBV7-2	NA	ASSSLGDGKEFYEQY
TRBV27	NA	ASSLYPKSRDQH
TRBV11-3	NA	ASSQQGGPGAF
TRBV19	NA	ASSKSRADNQPQH
TRBV5-4	TRBD1	ASSLGQGVTEAF
TRBV5-1	TRBD2	ASSPTGTTYEQY
TRBV6-2/TRBV6-3	NA	ASRRNRGSADTQY
TRBV6-5	NA	ASSYSEVDLAKNIQY
TRBV10-3	NA	AISGSGLGSPLH
TRBV19	NA	ASSYLGGNNEQF
TRBV3-1	NA	ASSPTPGELF
TRBV19	NA	ASQGTNSNQPQH
TRBV20-1	NA	SALIGGRLNTEAF
TRBV6-2/TRBV6-3	NA	ASGGRDPSRRDYGYT
TRBV30	TRBD1	AWAGQAKNTGELF
TRBV19	TRBD2	ASKGTSGIHEQF
TRBV7-9	NA	ASRSAGGGVVTEAF
TRBV25-1	NA	ASSEDHGGSYGYT
TRBV7-9	NA	ASSSARTGNQPQH
TRBV6-2/TRBV6-3	TRBD2	ASSQSGGTYNEQF
TRBV20-1	TRBD2	SALAGLQETQY
TRBV12-3/TRBV12-4	NA	ASSFTRGTEAF
TRBV28	NA	ASSPRFSSYNEQF
TRBV28	NA	ASKPIGGNQPQH
TRBV7-9	NA	ASRRMVTFYGYT
TRBV11-2	NA	ASSLVSVNQPQH
TRBV29-1	NA	SVDAGYGYT
TRBV20-1	NA	SARDGTRANNEQF
TRBV9	NA	ASSPDDYFGTDEGGYT